This T cell receptor (beta chain) was captured in a study of cytomegalovirus exposure and HLA in healthy donors (dated by TCRdb to 2017 to 2019). Broadly, across the study: In an earlier analysis of some 550 of the donors, roughly 300 Gb of sequence data and 90 million to 130 million unique TCR beta sequences from 180 million or so T cells were reported. Among about 400 genotyped donors of the cohort, an average of about 240,000 unique TCR beta nucleotide sequences was sequenced per donor, of which 15% to 20% were non-productive. Roughly five DR-DQ haplotypes were handled as single units for association and clustering, since linkage in the cohort was strong. The study profiled the T cell repertoires of hundreds of subjects by immunosequencing and related them to cytomegalovirus serostatus. To decide whether each TCR beta V gene segment behaved as functional or pseudogenic, an earlier analysis of some 570 of the donors relied on high-throughput TCR beta sequencing. In a later analysis, previously published TCR beta repertoires from several hundred donors were re-analyzed and high-resolution HLA genotyping was added so that TCR occurrence patterns could be studied. Donor age, sex, ethnicity and CMV serostatus were collected together with the repertoire data. Typing coverage varied by locus: 629-630 donors for A, B, C, DRB1 and DQB1; more than 500 for DQA1; over 600 for DPA1; roughly 450 for DPB1. Rather than using new phenotypic data, the later analysis identified candidate immune exposures from TCR beta sequences and from how often those sequences occurred across donors. An early release that covered 500 to 800 HLA-typed donors contained 250 to 350 gigabases of sequencing data and about 84 million unique TCR sequences. To predict cytomegalovirus infection status, the study brought together high-throughput TCR immunosequencing, statistical association of individual TCRs with disease status, and machine learning. In a later genetic analysis, genome-wide SNP genotypes for about three fifths of the 666 donors were used, and that subset was treated as a discovery cohort. The aim of the study was to test whether cataloging public T cell receptors could identify signatures of past pathogen exposure. Of the roughly 400 genotyped donors, over 70% fell in the genetic ancestry cluster associated with self-reported Caucasian donors. Class I and class II HLA loci were covered by the typing at four-digit resolution. Every repertoire in the discovery cohort had been generated on one and the same sequencing platform. Besides the first cohort of some 670 subjects, a separate validation cohort made up of about 120 different subjects was used.

The cohort comprised 550 to 700 healthy bone marrow donors. All cohort members were sampled while nominally healthy, although unrecorded immune exposures were likely present. The donor tested CMV seropositive, placing the donor among the roughly 300 seropositive members of the cohort. Each donor provided a peripheral blood sample, and peripheral blood mononuclear cells were used for TCR beta sequencing. The Qiagen DNeasy Blood Extraction Kit was used to extract genomic DNA from the blood cell samples. Sequences SGHAT (CDR1) and FQNNGV (CDR2) are obtained from the germline V gene. The trim is 5 bases for V and 4 bases for J, with a gap of 12 bases between the germline ends. The CDR3 spans 14 residues, from the cysteine through the phenylalanine. The CDR3 DNA has 42 bases and is translated from base 1. Library preparation employed the immunoSEQ multiplex PCR assay. For the multiplex PCR, a mixture combining 60 forward primers for TCR Vbeta segments and 13 reverse primers for TCR Jbeta segments was used. The CDR3 region of rearranged TCR beta genes was amplified from genomic DNA with a multiplex PCR assay. The Illumina HiSeq System was used to sequence the amplified TCR beta libraries as 87-base-pair reads. Concerning the study's data processing: In a later analysis, tens of millions of unique TCR beta chains were counted across the roughly 610 repertoires, and roughly 11 million of these chains were shared by at least two donors. Raw reads were error-corrected and collapsed into unique sequences with a nearest-neighbor algorithm that merged closely related sequences to remove PCR and sequencing errors. CDR3 sequences were aligned to IMGT reference sequences to assign V, D and J gene segments. Each retained sequence needed at least a six-nucleotide match to both a V gene segment and a J gene segment. Rearrangements were called productive when the CDR3 lacked stop codons and stayed in frame with V and J; all others were non-productive. CDR3 was defined by IMGT convention, running from the second conserved V-encoded cysteine to the conserved J-encoded phenylalanine. Sequences without an unambiguous match to a single V gene segment were excluded from the earlier analysis of about 630 of the donors. An earlier analysis of fewer than 750 of the donors called V segments functional above 56.7% productive rearrangements and segregating when the between-donor standard deviation exceeded 5%. A statistical classification framework was built for diagnosing cytomegalovirus status from the catalog of TCR beta chain sequences. In a later analysis, V and J genes were assigned by comparing TCR nucleotide sequences against IMGT/GENE-DB human TR gene sequences. Using the TCRdist pipeline, a later analysis assigned CDR3 sequences along with most-parsimonious VDJ recombination scenarios. In a later analysis, each TCR beta chain was defined by its CDR3 amino acid sequence together with its V-gene family, and reads without a unique V-gene family were excluded. To address suspected cross-contamination and a sequencing artifact, a later analysis removed 592 highly shared, low-generation-probability nucleotide sequences. In a later analysis, a clonal expansion index was calculated for each public chain from normalized within-repertoire ranks of inferred template counts. In a later analysis, generation probabilities were computed using a VDJ recombination model fitted to out-of-frame rearrangements, and the results were checked against IGoR. A later analysis scored TCR-TCR, TCR-HLA and TCR-CMV co-occurrence with hypergeometric tests, applying a repertoire-size bias correction to TCR pairs. In a later analysis, false discovery rates were estimated by permuting HLA or CMV assignments 20 times. In a later analysis, co-occurring TCRs were grouped using DBSCAN, with TCRdist sequence similarity added in when clustering inside HLA-allele-positive subsets. Repertoires with fewer than 30,000 or more than 120,000 public chains, plus five repertoires with anomalous nucleotide sharing, were excluded from co-occurrence clustering. TCRdb's version of the immuneACCESS table is confined to in-frame rearrangements and falls short of the full clone set. An unresolved V gene accounts for under half of the shortfall where checked; the remainder is of unknown origin. Clone size and V and J calls were adopted from that table, with D and trimming inferred from the DNA. This sample is represented by 150,000 to 200,000 clones; around 73% of them were singletons. The leading ten clones occupy about 4.9% of the sample.

With regard to this clone: The clone's antigen remains unknown. Base qualities are not recorded, but no much larger clone differs from it by a single base.

General study outcomes and caveats: In a later genetic analysis, a missense DCLRE1C variant was associated with V-gene and J-gene trimming of TCR beta chains, and the association was replicated in an independent cohort. While some public TCRs were present in many individuals, most TCR sequences turned up only very rarely across donors. The study listed 164 TCR beta chains as associated with cytomegalovirus. When HLA alleles, especially DR and DQ, strongly co-occurred, TCR associations were difficult to assign to individual alleles. In an earlier analysis of under 600 of the donors, most TCR beta V segments were observed in productive rearrangements about 87% or about 30% of the time, broadly matching IMGT annotations. Because some donors lacked HLA typing at each locus, the association tests relied only on the typed subset. Correlated functional status among segregating V segments might reflect linkage disequilibrium, but an unknown experimental factor could not be ruled out. A cluster of highly shared sequence variants was judged likely to represent a technical artifact of the sequencing pipeline. In a later analysis, most CMV-associated TCR beta chains were found to appear HLA-restricted, with HLA associations seemingly driven largely by CMV exposure. A further reported finding was that TCR beta sequences accurately predicted the HLA-A and HLA-B alleles for most subjects in the first cohort. Compared with the roughly 670-donor mean, donors in an Asian-associated ancestry cluster had fewer N-insertions in productive TCRs, according to a later genetic analysis. Cytomegalovirus status was reported to be diagnosed by the classifier with high specificity and sensitivity in both the original and validation cohorts. Specific HLA alleles were associated with over 15,000 TCR beta sequences at a false discovery rate of 0.05 in a later analysis. The authors suggested that the approach could potentially be extended to other disease states and immunological phenotypes. In a later analysis, several top co-occurrence clusters were reported to appear linked to parvovirus B19, influenza, CMV and Epstein-Barr virus. The only immune exposure information available for the cohort was CMV serostatus. Because counts were too low, roughly 18 rarely observed V segments, including chromosome 9 orphons, were left out of the earlier analysis of roughly 600 of the donors. Some IMGT-functional V segments, including TRBV6-2 and TRBV6-3, could not be told apart with the 87-base-pair reads, so those segments were excluded. Sequencing depth was assumed to be roughly uniform across donors in the presence/absence analyses, though that assumption may not hold. In this cohort, only TCR beta chains were sequenced, and detectable features were limited by the absence of alpha or paired-chain data. According to a later analysis, TCR association rates differed among HLA loci, with DRB1 alleles showing the most associated TCRs and HLA-C alleles showing the fewest. A later analysis found that HLA-associated TCR beta chains were more clonally expanded and had lower generation probabilities than equally common non-associated chains. In vitro tests confirmed that a few of the cytomegalovirus-associated TCR beta chains recognize cytomegalovirus antigens.

The sample consisted of PBMCs. This clonotype was obtained from a woman in her late teens or twenties in good health and CMV-seropositive. The V gene is TRBV11-2 and the J gene is TRBJ2-1, with TRBD1 perhaps the D gene, on 5 matching bases. The sequenced DNA: TGTGCCAGCAGCCCTTTTGACAGTTACAATGAGCAGTTCTTC. This is translated as CASSPFDSYNEQFF.